The 30 T cell receptor beta chains in this list originate from one sample, sequenced in a study of cytomegalovirus exposure and HLA in healthy donors. Primers included in the PCR were 60 Vbeta and 13 Jbeta primers. Profiling relied on immunoSEQ multiplex PCR, and the TCRdb table lists in-frame clones only, not all of them. The sample includes some 180,000 clones, around 77% of them seen just once. The sample taken for sequencing was PBMCs. These TCRs come from a woman in her twenties or thirties in good health and CMV-seronegative.

The chain is built from TRBV11-2 and TRBJ1-1, with D uncertain. CDR3 length: 13 amino acids. Germline-derived CDR1 and CDR2 are SGHAT and FQNNGV. Trimming stripped 9 bases from V and 1 base from J, with 12 bases between. The CDR3 loop reads CASVPDWNTEAFF. The CDR3 DNA reads TGTGCCAGTGTGCCGGACTGGAACACTGAAGCTTTCTTT.

The chain uses TRBV29-1 and TRBJ2-7, with a tentative D call TRBD2 (5 bases). The CDR3 extends over 13 amino acids. V dropped 1 base and J dropped 2 bases, with 9 bases sitting between them. Per germline, CDR1 SQVTM and CDR2 ANQGSEA. The CDR3 reads CSVEGGETYEQYF. In DNA form, the CDR3 reads TGCAGCGTTGAAGGGGGAGAGACCTACGAGCAGTACTTC.

The chain recombines TRBV7-9 with TRBJ1-2; 9 nucleotides match TRBD1. V shed 7 bases, J shed 8 bases, and the junction held 11 bases outside the gene matches. The CDR3 sequence is 14 residues long. CDR1 is SEHNR, CDR2 FQNEAQ, per germline (reference sequence). CDR3 in amino acids: CASTGTGHGRGYTF. The CDR3 DNA reads TGTGCCAGCACCGGGACAGGGCACGGGAGAGGCTACACCTTC.

This sequence joins TRBV7-3 and TRBJ1-6, with 9 bases identical to TRBD1. V lost 5 bases and J lost 9; bases outside the gene matches: 5. Germline V gene lookup returns CDR1 SGHTA and CDR2 FQGTGA. CDR3 length: 14 amino acids. The CDR3 reads CASSHGTGSSPLHF. CDR3 DNA: TGTGCCAGCAGCCACGGGACAGGGAGTTCACCCCTCCACTTT. The full variable domain, completed using reference TRBV7-3 and TRBJ1-6, is GAGVSQTPSNKVTEKGKYVELRCDPISGHTALYWYRQSLGQGPEFLIYFQGTGAADDSGLPNDRFFAVRPEGSVSTLKIQRTERGDSAVYLCASSHGTGSSPLHFGNGTRLTVT.

With respect to this clone: This CDR3 is also generated by other DNA sequences in the sample. This chain links TRBV29-1 with TRBJ2-7; tentatively, D is TRBD1 (5 bases). This CDR3 is 11 amino acids long. Germline V CDR1 and CDR2: SQVTM, ANQGSEA. Trimming took 7 bases from V and 2 from J, leaving 9 bases between them. CDR3 region: CSGQGTYEQYF. The CDR3 nucleotides are TGCAGCGGTCAGGGAACCTACGAGCAGTACTTC.

The V call is TRBV10-1, the J call TRBJ1-2; D is undetermined. The CDR3 has 13 amino acids. Germline loops: CDR1 WNHNN, CDR2 SYGVQD (reference sequence). V shed 3 bases and J shed 2 bases, with 7 bases lying between them. The CDR3 here is CASSEEGNYGYTF. The CDR3 coding sequence is TGCGCCAGCAGTGAAGAGGGAAACTATGGCTACACCTTC.

This chain uses TRBV4-3 with TRBJ2-1; 7 nucleotides agree with TRBD2. V lost 2 bases, J lost 0 bases, and 4 bases stayed unmatched. This CDR3 comprises 16 residues. The V gene's germline CDR1 is LGHNA and CDR2 YSLEER. In DNA, the CDR3 is TGCGCCAGCAGCCAATTTCTAGCGGACTCCTACAATGAGCAGTTCTTC. Translation gives CASSQFLADSYNEQFF.

The V and J genes are TRBV11-2 and TRBJ1-2, with a possible D match to TRBD1 (6 bases). Germline CDR1 and CDR2: SGHAT and FQNNGV. Trimming took off 2 bases at V and 5 bases at J, with 21 bases between the two ends. The CDR3 length is 17 residues. CDR3 coding DNA: TGTGCCAGCAGCTTAAGGCCCCAGGGGCAGGGGTTATATGGCTACACCTTC. Its translation: CASSLRPQGQGLYGYTF.

The gene calls are TRBV6-4 and TRBJ2-1; tentative D call: TRBD2 (6 bases). The CDR3 runs to 17 residues. Trimming removed 4 bases at V and 0 bases at J, with 16 bases between. CDR1 and CDR2 from the germline V gene are MRHNA and SNTAGT. The CDR3 bases are TGTGCCAGCAGTGTCTTTTCGGCGGGGTCCTCCTACAATGAGCAGTTCTTC. Its protein product is CASSVFSAGSSYNEQFF.

The V and J genes are TRBV4-3 and TRBJ1-5, with D possibly matching TRBD1 (6 bases). The CDR3 spans 17 residues. V lost 0 bases and J 5 bases, leaving 17 bases between the germline ends. The V gene's germline CDR1 is LGHNA and CDR2 YSLEER. CDR3 loop: CASSQDGPGDFHQPQHF. The DNA of the CDR3 is TGCGCCAGCAGCCAAGATGGTCCAGGGGATTTCCATCAGCCCCAGCATTTT.

The chain uses TRBV18 and TRBJ1-1; maybe TRBD1 (5 bases). Trimming took 5 bases from V and 1 from J, leaving 23 bases between them. The germline V gene encodes CDR1 KGHSH and CDR2 LQKENI. The CDR3 contains 18 residues. The CDR3 DNA follows: TGTGCCAGCTCAACTAAGGTAGGAGGGGTCGGTGCGAACACTGAAGCTTTCTTT. It encodes CASSTKVGGVGANTEAFF.

This chain connects TRBV7-8 to TRBJ2-5; TRBD2 matches 10 bases. The CDR3 runs 15 residues. After removal of 8 bases from V and 2 bases from J, the junction contained 8 bases not matched to a gene. Germline CDR1 and CDR2: SGHVS and FQNEAQ. The CDR3 region has the DNA TGTGCCAGCCTTGGTATAGCGGGGGGTCAAGAGACCCAGTACTTC. The encoded protein is CASLGIAGGQETQYF.

The rearrangement uses TRBV7-9 and TRBJ1-1; no reliable D call. Germline V gene sequence: CDR1 SEHNR, CDR2 FQNEAQ (reference sequence). The germline V and J ends were trimmed by 1 base and 2 bases, with 11 bases remaining between them. There are 15 residues in the CDR3. The CDR3 DNA reads TGTGCCAGCAGCTTAGATTCCACTGCAAACACTGAAGCTTTCTTT. Amino acid sequence: CASSLDSTANTEAFF.

This clone was seen a handful of times. The chain combines TRBV14 with TRBJ1-3; tentatively, D is TRBD1 (6 bases). The CDR3 runs 16 residues. The V gene lost 6 bases and the J gene lost 1 base, with 16 bases spanning the gap. Germline loops: CDR1 SGHDN, CDR2 FVKESK. The chain's CDR3 is CASRHTGKASGNTIYF. CDR3 nucleotides: TGTGCCAGCAGGCACACAGGGAAAGCTTCTGGAAACACCATATATTTT.

The V call is TRBV19, the J call TRBJ1-1, with D perhaps TRBD1 (6 bases). The germline V gene has CDR1 LNHDA and CDR2 SQIVND (reference sequence). With 1 base removed from V and 1 base from J, the gap between germline ends came to 13 bases. There are 16 residues in the CDR3. CDR3 loop: CASSIVRGGPNTEAFF. For the CDR3, the DNA is TGTGCCAGTAGTATAGTTAGGGGGGGGCCGAACACTGAAGCTTTCTTT. Combining the CDR3 with reference TRBV19 and TRBJ1-1 gives the whole variable domain DGGITQSPKYLFRKEGQNVTLSCEQNLNHDAMYWYRQDPGQGLRLIYYSQIVNDFQKGDIAEGYSVSREKKESFPLTVTSAQKNPTAFYLCASSIVRGGPNTEAFFGQGTRLTVV.

CDR3 sequence reads: CASSSTSGGSYNEQFF. CDR3 in DNA: TGTGCCAGCAGTTCGACTAGCGGGGGATCCTACAATGAGCAGTTCTTC. This chain connects TRBV6-5 to TRBJ2-1; TRBD2 matches at 12 bases. CDR3 size: 16 residues. The V gene end was trimmed by 4 bases and the J gene end by 1 base; junction bases not matched to a gene: 2. Germline V gene data show CDR1 as MNHEY and CDR2 as SVGAGI.

V usage is TRBV19 and J usage is TRBJ1-2; no firm D call. This CDR3 has 13 residues. The germline V gene encodes CDR1 LNHDA and CDR2 SQIVND (reference sequence). The V and J ends lost 3 bases and 6 bases respectively, with 11 bases between them. The CDR3 region is CASSISQRDGYTF. CDR3 in DNA: TGTGCCAGTAGTATTAGCCAGCGTGATGGCTACACCTTC. The whole variable domain, filled in from reference TRBV19 and TRBJ1-2, reads DGGITQSPKYLFRKEGQNVTLSCEQNLNHDAMYWYRQDPGQGLRLIYYSQIVNDFQKGDIAEGYSVSREKKESFPLTVTSAQKNPTAFYLCASSISQRDGYTFGSGTRLTVV.

The rearrangement links TRBV7-3 to TRBJ2-3, with 11 bases that match TRBD2. CDR1 and CDR2 from the germline V gene are SGHTA and FQGTGA. Trimming removed 0 bases from V and 5 bases from J; junction bases left unmatched: 1. This CDR3 has 15 amino acids. The CDR3 is CASSLTGTSGDTQYF. In DNA, the CDR3 is TGTGCCAGCAGCTTAACCGGGACTAGCGGAGATACGCAGTATTTT.

The J gene is TRBJ2-7, the V gene TRBV30, with TRBD1 identical over 9 bases. This CDR3 has 12 residues. After removal of 1 base from V and 7 bases from J, the junction contained 2 bases not matched to a gene. Germline V gene lookup returns CDR1 GTSNPN and CDR2 SVGIG (reference sequence). This CDR3 is CAWSETGGEQYF. The CDR3 DNA is TGTGCCTGGAGTGAGACAGGGGGTGAGCAGTACTTC.

The rearrangement joins TRBV5-1 to TRBJ1-2; 11 bases fit TRBD1. This CDR3 region has 15 residues. Germline loops: CDR1 SGHRS, CDR2 YFSETQ. V trimming: 4 bases; J trimming: 7 bases; junction bases outside the gene matches: 9. CDR3 protein: CASSEPGTGGGGYTF. The CDR3, as DNA: TGCGCCAGCAGCGAGCCCGGGACAGGGGGAGGTGGCTACACCTTC.

The J gene is TRBJ1-5, the V gene TRBV7-9; D uncertain. The CDR3 is 17 residues long. Germline V lookup: CDR1 SEHNR, CDR2 FQNEAQ (reference sequence). V lost 5 bases, J lost 0 bases, and 17 bases lay in between. CDR3 DNA sequence: TGTGCCAGCAGCCTTCATACGGCCGGGTATAGCAATCAGCCCCAGCATTTT. Translation gives CASSLHTAGYSNQPQHF.

The chain has TRBV18 and TRBJ2-3, with unresolved D. Looked up from germline, CDR1 is KGHSH and CDR2 is LQKENI. This CDR3 is 13 amino acids long. V was cut by 2 bases and J by 1 base, with 4 bases left in between. The CDR3 bases are TGTGCCAGCTCACCAACACGCACAGATACGCAGTATTTT. Protein sequence: CASSPTRTDTQYF.

V usage is TRBV2 and J usage is TRBJ2-7, with D uncertain. V was cut by 8 bases and J by 5 bases, with 10 bases left in between. The CDR3 runs 11 residues. In germline, CDR1 is SNHLY, CDR2 FYNNEI. CDR3 sequence (DNA): TGTGCCAGCCTGAGGCTCCACGAGCAGTACTTC. Translating gives CASLRLHEQYF.

A few counts support this clone. The V call is TRBV30, the J call TRBJ1-1; D uncertain. CDR1 is GTSNPN, CDR2 SVGIG, per germline (reference sequence). The CDR3 contains 13 residues. Trimming cost V 2 bases and J 5 bases, with 12 bases left between them. For the CDR3, the DNA is TGTGCCTGGAGTTATGAGGGAGGGACTGAAGCTTTCTTT. Translating gives CAWSYEGGTEAFF.

V usage is TRBV6-4 and J usage is TRBJ2-2; a possible D gene is TRBD2 (6 bases). The V and J ends lost 5 bases and 1 base respectively, with 8 bases between them. CDR1 and CDR2 (germline): MRHNA, SNTAGT. This CDR3 has 14 amino acids. CDR3 region: CASSRDLNTGELFF. The CDR3 nucleotides read TGTGCCAGCAGTCGGGACTTGAACACCGGGGAGCTGTTTTTT.

The CDR3 reads CACGQVLYGYTF. The DNA of the CDR3 is TGTGCCTGCGGACAGGTTCTCTATGGCTACACCTTC. The chain employs TRBV28 and TRBJ1-2; 7 positions agree with TRBD1. Germline-derived CDR1 and CDR2 are MDHEN and SYDVKM. This CDR3 region has 12 residues. The trim removed 11 bases at V and 4 bases at J, leaving 7 bases unmatched.

The chain employs TRBV5-1 and TRBJ2-1; weak D call: TRBD1 (6 bases). Germline-derived CDR1 and CDR2 are SGHRS and YFSETQ. The CDR3 loop spans 14 amino acids. Trimming pared 5 bases from V and 2 bases from J, leaving 11 bases between. The CDR3 nucleotides are TGCGCCAGCAGAGATACAGGGACCTACAATGAGCAGTTCTTC. It encodes CASRDTGTYNEQFF.

This chain uses TRBV6-5 with TRBJ1-2; the match to TRBD1 covers 8 bases. Looked up from germline, CDR1 is MNHEY and CDR2 is SVGAGI. The CDR3 has 13 amino acids. After removal of 6 bases from V and 7 bases from J, the junction contained 7 bases not matched to a gene. The CDR3 reads CASSKGQGGGYTF. The CDR3 DNA follows: TGTGCCAGCAGCAAAGGACAGGGCGGTGGCTACACCTTC.

This clone was observed a single time. The chain couples TRBV7-6 to TRBJ1-4; TRBD1 matches 12 bases. V trimming: 8 bases; J trimming: 2 bases; junction bases outside the gene matches: 3. CDR3 size: 15 residues. Per the germline V gene, CDR1 is SGHVS and CDR2 is FNYEAQ. In DNA, the CDR3 is TGTGCCAGCGCGGGGACAGGGGGCACTAATGAAAAACTGTTTTTT. Its protein product is CASAGTGGTNEKLFF.

The chain uses TRBV4-3 and TRBJ2-1, with D hard to call. Trimming removed 0 bases from V and 10 bases from J, with 13 bases in between. This CDR3 has 14 amino acids. Germline V gene sequence: CDR1 LGHNA, CDR2 YSLEER. The CDR3 coding sequence is TGCGCCAGCAGCCAAGATCCGGGTTACGGCGAGCAGTTCTTC. Its protein is CASSQDPGYGEQFF.